The rows below give T cell receptor beta chains drawn from one sample of a study of blood T cell repertoires in COVID-19. Data came from immunoSEQ multiplex PCR; TCRdb stores just in-frame clones and leaves some out. The sample includes 40,000 to 55,000 clones, about nine tenths of them seen just once. Sample: peripheral blood. The receptor set was obtained from a human donor in a cohort sampled during active COVID-19. The CDR3 runs from the conserved cysteine through the conserved F or W. A D gene is named only where the DNA matches it firmly. Size is stated for part of the rows, as once, few or many counts, or as a class when the clone is expanded.

abundance: NA
d_gene: NA
j_gene: TRBJ2-1
v_gene: TRBV11-3
CDR3aa: CASSLAPRGTVEQFF
CDR3nt: TGTGCCAGCAGCTTAGCGCCCCGGGGGACCGTTGAGCAGTTCTTC

abundance: NA
d_gene: TRBD2
j_gene: TRBJ2-7
v_gene: TRBV7-2
CDR3aa: CASSVGGGAGEQYF
CDR3nt: TGTGCCAGCAGTGTCGGCGGGGGGGCGGGCGAGCAGTACTTC

abundance: NA
d_gene: TRBD2
j_gene: TRBJ2-3
v_gene: TRBV3-1/TRBV3-2
CDR3aa: CASSQGKILADPTDTQYF
CDR3nt: TGTGCCAGCAGCCAAGGAAAAATACTAGCGGATCCCACAGATACGCAGTATTTT

abundance: NA
d_gene: NA
j_gene: TRBJ1-2
v_gene: TRBV11-2
CDR3aa: CASSLGSDPSPFGYTF
CDR3nt: TGTGCCAGCAGCTTAGGGAGTGACCCTTCCCCATTTGGCTACACCTTC

abundance: NA
d_gene: TRBD1
j_gene: TRBJ1-1
v_gene: TRBV18
CDR3aa: CASSPQTGVGTEAFF
CDR3nt: TGTGCCAGCTCACCCCAGACAGGGGTCGGGACTGAAGCTTTCTTT

abundance: NA
d_gene: TRBD1
j_gene: TRBJ1-2
v_gene: TRBV7-8
CDR3aa: CASSLLGTGLVYGYTF
CDR3nt: TGTGCCAGCAGCTTACTTGGGACAGGGCTGGTCTATGGCTACACCTTC

abundance: NA
d_gene: NA
j_gene: TRBJ1-3
v_gene: TRBV5-5
CDR3aa: CASSLGPDRNTIYF
CDR3nt: TGTGCCAGCAGCTTGGGGCCCGACAGAAACACCATATATTTT

abundance: NA
d_gene: NA
j_gene: TRBJ1-2
v_gene: TRBV30
CDR3aa: CAWSTGTDEHGYTF
CDR3nt: TGTGCCTGGTCTACCGGAACAGACGAGCATGGCTACACCTTC

abundance: NA
d_gene: TRBD2
j_gene: TRBJ2-3
v_gene: TRBV7-2
CDR3aa: CASSHSGPSTDTQYF
CDR3nt: TGTGCCAGCAGCCATAGCGGGCCTAGCACAGATACGCAGTATTTT

abundance: few
d_gene: NA
j_gene: TRBJ1-6
v_gene: TRBV27
CDR3aa: CASSSRENSPLHF
CDR3nt: TGTGCCAGCAGTAGTCGCGAGAATTCACCCCTCCACTTT

abundance: NA
d_gene: TRBD2
j_gene: TRBJ2-3
v_gene: TRBV7-9
CDR3aa: CASSFPLAGGPEDTQYF
CDR3nt: TGTGCCAGCAGCTTCCCACTAGCGGGGGGGCCGGAGGATACGCAGTATTTT

abundance: NA
d_gene: NA
j_gene: TRBJ2-1
v_gene: TRBV5-1
CDR3aa: CASSPSYGASYNEQFF
CDR3nt: TGCGCCAGCAGCCCATCCTACGGAGCTAGCTACAATGAGCAGTTCTTC

abundance: NA
d_gene: NA
j_gene: TRBJ1-1
v_gene: TRBV5-1
CDR3aa: CASSFALGTTTEAFF
CDR3nt: TGCGCCAGCAGCTTCGCCCTGGGGACAACCACTGAAGCTTTCTTT

abundance: NA
d_gene: NA
j_gene: TRBJ2-7
v_gene: TRBV7-9
CDR3aa: CASSLRGSYEQYF
CDR3nt: TGTGCCAGCAGCCTCCGGGGCTCCTACGAGCAGTACTTC

abundance: NA
d_gene: TRBD1
j_gene: TRBJ1-2
v_gene: TRBV10-3
CDR3aa: CAISESTGFRYGYTF
CDR3nt: TGTGCCATCAGTGAGTCGACAGGGTTTCGATATGGCTACACCTTC

abundance: NA
d_gene: NA
j_gene: TRBJ1-2
v_gene: TRBV7-9
CDR3aa: CASSLGSRGGLNGYTF
CDR3nt: TGTGCCAGCAGCTTAGGCTCCCGTGGGGGACTTAATGGCTACACCTTC

abundance: NA
d_gene: NA
j_gene: TRBJ2-3
v_gene: TRBV9
CDR3aa: CASSVGGAFTDTQYF
CDR3nt: TGTGCCAGCAGCGTAGGTGGGGCCTTCACAGATACGCAGTATTTT

abundance: NA
d_gene: TRBD2
j_gene: TRBJ2-1
v_gene: TRBV24-1
CDR3aa: CATSATSGGGQFF
CDR3nt: TGTGCCACCAGTGCTACTAGCGGGGGGGGGCAGTTCTTC

abundance: NA
d_gene: TRBD2
j_gene: TRBJ2-5
v_gene: TRBV19
CDR3aa: CASSTTSEETQYF
CDR3nt: TGTGCCAGTAGTACTACTAGCGAGGAGACCCAGTACTTC

abundance: NA
d_gene: NA
j_gene: TRBJ1-1
v_gene: TRBV5-1
CDR3aa: CASSSLLQGHTEAFF
CDR3nt: TGCGCCAGCAGCTCACTGTTACAGGGTCACACTGAAGCTTTCTTT

abundance: NA
d_gene: TRBD1
j_gene: TRBJ1-2
v_gene: TRBV10-3
CDR3aa: CAIVGQGANYGYTF
CDR3nt: TGTGCCATCGTGGGACAGGGCGCGAACTATGGCTACACCTTC

abundance: few
d_gene: TRBD1
j_gene: TRBJ1-6
v_gene: TRBV19
CDR3aa: CASSPTGTGINSPLHF
CDR3nt: TGTGCCAGTAGTCCTACCGGGACAGGGATCAATTCACCCCTCCACTTT

abundance: few
d_gene: NA
j_gene: TRBJ1-5
v_gene: TRBV6-6
CDR3aa: CASSPGEVLSNQPQHF
CDR3nt: TGTGCCAGCAGTCCCGGGGAGGTTCTAAGCAATCAGCCCCAGCATTTT

abundance: once
d_gene: TRBD1
j_gene: TRBJ1-2
v_gene: TRBV5-1
CDR3aa: CASSLDRGGGYTF
CDR3nt: TGCGCCAGCAGCTTGGACAGGGGAGGTGGCTACACCTTC

abundance: medium-sized
d_gene: TRBD1
j_gene: TRBJ1-2
v_gene: TRBV3-1/TRBV3-2
CDR3aa: CASSQLNRGRNYGYTF
CDR3nt: TGTGCCAGCAGCCAGCTGAACAGGGGGCGTAACTATGGCTACACCTTC

abundance: NA
d_gene: NA
j_gene: TRBJ2-7
v_gene: TRBV7-9
CDR3aa: CASSSNYEQYF
CDR3nt: TGTGCCAGCAGTTCAAACTACGAGCAGTACTTC

abundance: NA
d_gene: TRBD1
j_gene: TRBJ2-1
v_gene: TRBV2
CDR3aa: CASTGTVPYNEQFF
CDR3nt: TGTGCCAGCACGGGGACAGTACCCTACAATGAGCAGTTCTTC

abundance: NA
d_gene: NA
j_gene: TRBJ1-1
v_gene: TRBV18
CDR3aa: CASSPPGGLNTEAFF
CDR3nt: TGTGCCAGCTCACCACCGGGGGGTCTGAACACTGAAGCTTTCTTT

abundance: many
d_gene: TRBD1
j_gene: TRBJ2-1
v_gene: TRBV27
CDR3aa: CASRSGTGIGEQFF
CDR3nt: TGTGCCAGCAGGTCCGGGACAGGGATCGGTGAGCAGTTCTTC

abundance: once
d_gene: TRBD1
j_gene: TRBJ1-5
v_gene: TRBV7-2
CDR3aa: CASTQGELEPQHF
CDR3nt: TGTGCCAGCACGCAGGGGGAGTTGGAACCCCAGCATTTT

abundance: NA
d_gene: TRBD1
j_gene: TRBJ1-2
v_gene: TRBV4-3
CDR3aa: CASSQETRGGFGYTF
CDR3nt: TGCGCCAGCAGCCAAGAAACGAGAGGGGGCTTTGGCTACACCTTC

abundance: NA
d_gene: NA
j_gene: TRBJ1-2
v_gene: TRBV6-4
CDR3aa: CASSEKRHHYGYTF
CDR3nt: TGTGCCAGCAGTGAAAAGAGACACCACTATGGCTACACCTTC

abundance: NA
d_gene: TRBD1
j_gene: TRBJ1-2
v_gene: TRBV11-2
CDR3aa: CASSLGDRVLGGYTF
CDR3nt: TGTGCCAGCAGCTTAGGGGACAGGGTCCTAGGAGGCTACACCTTC

abundance: NA
d_gene: NA
j_gene: TRBJ1-5
v_gene: TRBV5-8
CDR3aa: CASSLGRNQPQHF
CDR3nt: TGTGCCAGCAGCTTGGGGAGGAATCAGCCCCAGCATTTT

abundance: NA
d_gene: NA
j_gene: TRBJ1-5
v_gene: TRBV7-9
CDR3aa: CASSSDSHQPQHF
CDR3nt: TGTGCCAGCAGCTCGGACAGTCATCAGCCCCAGCATTTT

abundance: NA
d_gene: TRBD1
j_gene: TRBJ1-6
v_gene: TRBV3-1/TRBV3-2
CDR3aa: CASSLTGQGKDSPLHF
CDR3nt: TGTGCCAGCAGCCTTACGGGACAGGGTAAGGACTCACCCCTCCACTTT

abundance: NA
d_gene: NA
j_gene: TRBJ2-5
v_gene: TRBV7-2
CDR3aa: CASSPGETQYF
CDR3nt: TGTGCCAGCAGCCCAGGGGAGACCCAGTACTTC

abundance: NA
d_gene: NA
j_gene: TRBJ1-2
v_gene: TRBV6-5
CDR3aa: CASSYVRGGVYGYTF
CDR3nt: TGTGCCAGCAGTTACGTCCGGGGGGGGGTATATGGCTACACCTTC

abundance: NA
d_gene: NA
j_gene: TRBJ1-4
v_gene: TRBV23-1
CDR3aa: CASSQPTATREKLFF
CDR3nt: TGCGCCAGCAGTCAACCGACAGCGACTCGTGAAAAACTGTTTTTT

abundance: NA
d_gene: NA
j_gene: TRBJ2-7
v_gene: TRBV7-2
CDR3aa: CASSLAAAPEQYF
CDR3nt: TGTGCCAGCAGCTTAGCAGCAGCGCCAGAGCAGTACTTC

abundance: NA
d_gene: TRBD1
j_gene: TRBJ1-5
v_gene: TRBV7-9
CDR3aa: CASSLVGTGYQPQHF
CDR3nt: TGTGCCAGCAGCTTAGTGGGGACAGGTTATCAGCCCCAGCATTTT

abundance: medium-sized
d_gene: NA
j_gene: TRBJ1-5
v_gene: TRBV19
CDR3aa: CASRDGRGNQPQHF
CDR3nt: TGTGCCAGTAGGGACGGACGGGGGAATCAGCCCCAGCATTTT

abundance: once
d_gene: NA
j_gene: TRBJ2-7
v_gene: TRBV29-1
CDR3aa: CSAGIDSYEQYF
CDR3nt: TGCAGCGCCGGGATCGACTCCTACGAGCAGTACTTC

abundance: NA
d_gene: NA
j_gene: TRBJ2-1
v_gene: TRBV9
CDR3aa: CASSVAIQEPQFF
CDR3nt: TGTGCCAGCAGCGTAGCGATTCAGGAACCCCAGTTCTTC

abundance: NA
d_gene: TRBD1
j_gene: TRBJ2-7
v_gene: TRBV12-5
CDR3aa: CASGLGDRGGYEQYF
CDR3nt: TGTGCTAGTGGTTTGGGTGACAGGGGAGGTTACGAGCAGTACTTC

abundance: NA
d_gene: TRBD1
j_gene: TRBJ1-2
v_gene: TRBV9
CDR3aa: CASTSGDRDNYGYTF
CDR3nt: TGTGCCAGCACCTCTGGGGACAGGGATAACTATGGCTACACCTTC

abundance: NA
d_gene: TRBD2
j_gene: TRBJ2-3
v_gene: TRBV5-6
CDR3aa: CASSLVGLGTAQYF
CDR3nt: TGTGCCAGCAGCTTGGTGGGACTAGGTACGGCGCAGTATTTT

abundance: NA
d_gene: NA
j_gene: TRBJ1-6
v_gene: TRBV9
CDR3aa: CASGAGDGNSPLHF
CDR3nt: TGTGCCAGCGGGGCGGGGGATGGCAATTCACCCCTCCACTTT

abundance: NA
d_gene: TRBD2
j_gene: TRBJ2-7
v_gene: TRBV9
CDR3aa: CASSPSLAGPYEQYF
CDR3nt: TGTGCCAGCAGCCCCTCCTTAGCGGGACCTTACGAGCAGTACTTC

abundance: NA
d_gene: NA
j_gene: TRBJ2-7
v_gene: TRBV10-1
CDR3aa: CASSWTGRDEQYF
CDR3nt: TGCGCCAGCAGTTGGACAGGGAGGGACGAGCAGTACTTC

abundance: NA
d_gene: TRBD2
j_gene: TRBJ2-3
v_gene: TRBV9
CDR3aa: CASSPRASGFLSTDTQYF
CDR3nt: TGTGCCAGCAGCCCCCGGGCTAGCGGGTTCCTATCCACAGATACGCAGTATTTT

abundance: NA
d_gene: NA
j_gene: TRBJ1-1
v_gene: TRBV7-9
CDR3aa: CASSLVGGGTEAFF
CDR3nt: TGTGCCAGCAGCCTCGTCGGGGGAGGCACTGAAGCTTTCTTT

abundance: NA
d_gene: NA
j_gene: TRBJ2-7
v_gene: TRBV10-3
CDR3aa: CAISDPGGEQYF
CDR3nt: TGTGCCATCAGTGACCCAGGCGGGGAGCAGTACTTC

abundance: NA
d_gene: TRBD1
j_gene: TRBJ1-6
v_gene: TRBV29-1
CDR3aa: CSARQGNSPLHF
CDR3nt: TGCAGCGCTCGACAGGGAAATTCACCCCTCCACTTT

abundance: NA
d_gene: TRBD2
j_gene: TRBJ2-2
v_gene: TRBV4-1
CDR3aa: CASSSAGGSMGELFF
CDR3nt: TGCGCCAGCAGCTCGGCGGGGGGTTCCATGGGGGAGCTGTTTTTT

abundance: NA
d_gene: TRBD1
j_gene: TRBJ2-7
v_gene: TRBV4-1
CDR3aa: CASSHRIGTDYEQYF
CDR3nt: TGCGCCAGCAGCCATCGTATCGGGACAGACTACGAGCAGTACTTC

abundance: NA
d_gene: TRBD2
j_gene: TRBJ2-2
v_gene: TRBV19
CDR3aa: CASSTQRLAGWYTGELFF
CDR3nt: TGTGCCAGTAGTACCCAAAGACTAGCGGGTTGGTACACCGGGGAGCTGTTTTTT